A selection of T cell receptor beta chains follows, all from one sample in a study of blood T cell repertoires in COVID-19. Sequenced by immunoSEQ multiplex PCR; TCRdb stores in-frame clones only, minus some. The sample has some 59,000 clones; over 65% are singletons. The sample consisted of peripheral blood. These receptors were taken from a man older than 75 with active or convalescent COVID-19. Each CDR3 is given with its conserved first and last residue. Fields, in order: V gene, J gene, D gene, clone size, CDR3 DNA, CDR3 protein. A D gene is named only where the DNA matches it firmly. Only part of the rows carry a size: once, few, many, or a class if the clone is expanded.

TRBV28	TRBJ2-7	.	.	TGTGCCAGCACTCCTTCACCTGGTGCTAGCGTCTACGAGCAGTACTTC	CASTPSPGASVYEQYF
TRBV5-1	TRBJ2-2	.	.	TGCGCCAGCAGCCCGACGGGAGCGAACACCGGGGAGCTGTTTTTT	CASSPTGANTGELFF
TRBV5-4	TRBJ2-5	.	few	TGTGCCAGCAGCTTCCCAGGGGCAGGGGAGACCCAGTACTTC	CASSFPGAGETQYF
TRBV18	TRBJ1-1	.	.	TGTGCCAGCTCACCGGCGGCGGAAAGCATGAACACTGAAGCTTTCTTT	CASSPAAESMNTEAFF
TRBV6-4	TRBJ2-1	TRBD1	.	TGTGCCAGCAGGGCGGGACAGGGGGGCTACAATGAGCAGTTCTTC	CASRAGQGGYNEQFF
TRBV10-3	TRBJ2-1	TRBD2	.	TGTGCCATCAGTGGACCGGGGGGGGTCTACAATGAGCAGTTCTTC	CAISGPGGVYNEQFF
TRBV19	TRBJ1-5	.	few	TGTGCCAGTAGTATGGGTTGGACAGGCAATCAGCCCCAGCATTTT	CASSMGWTGNQPQHF
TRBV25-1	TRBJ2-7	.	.	TGTGCCAGCAGTGGTACAGGGCCCTCCTCCTACGAGCAGTACTTC	CASSGTGPSSYEQYF
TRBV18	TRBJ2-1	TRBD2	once	TGTGCCAGCTCACCGGCTAGCGGCGATTACAATGAGCAGTTCTTC	CASSPASGDYNEQFF
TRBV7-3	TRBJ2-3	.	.	TGTGCCAGCAGCCCCTTTGGGCAGGGTATGGCAGATACGCAGTATTTT	CASSPFGQGMADTQYF
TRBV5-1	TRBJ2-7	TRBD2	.	TGCGCCAGCAGCTCTGCGGGAGTCTCCTCCGAGCAGTACTTC	CASSSAGVSSEQYF
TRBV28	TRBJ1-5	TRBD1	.	TGTGCCAGCTCCGAGGGGACAGGGAGGAGCAATCAGCCCCAGCATTTT	CASSEGTGRSNQPQHF
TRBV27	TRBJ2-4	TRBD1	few	TGTGCCAGCAGTTTGGACAGGGGGCGCGGAGGAGCCAAAAACATTCAGTACTTC	CASSLDRGRGGAKNIQYF
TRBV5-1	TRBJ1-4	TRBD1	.	TGCGCCAGCAGCCTTGGGACAGGGGACGAAAAACTGTTTTTT	CASSLGTGDEKLFF
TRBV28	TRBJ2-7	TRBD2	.	TGTGCCAGCAGAACGACCGGGAGGATCGTCGAGCAGTACTTC	CASRTTGRIVEQYF
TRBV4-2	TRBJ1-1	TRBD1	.	TGTGCCAGCAGCCAGTCCCAGGGGGCTGAAACTGAAGCTTTCTTT	CASSQSQGAETEAFF
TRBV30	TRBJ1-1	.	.	TGTGCCTGGAAACGGGGGGCGGGCACTGAAGCTTTCTTT	CAWKRGAGTEAFF
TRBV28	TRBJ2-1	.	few	TGTGCCAGCAGGACTAGTTCTCCCTACAATGAGCAGTTCTTC	CASRTSSPYNEQFF
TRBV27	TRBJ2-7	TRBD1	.	TGTGCCGCAAGGGGACAGGGATTGTACGAGCAGTACTTC	CAARGQGLYEQYF
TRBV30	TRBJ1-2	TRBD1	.	TGTGCCTCCGACAGGGGGCGTAGCTATGGCTACACCTTC	CASDRGRSYGYTF
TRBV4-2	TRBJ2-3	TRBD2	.	TGTGCCAGCAGCCAATTTCCTCTAGCGGGAGCCCAAAAAGATACGCAGTATTTT	CASSQFPLAGAQKDTQYF
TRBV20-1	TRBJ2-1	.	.	TGCAGTGCTAGTGCCAGGGCCAATGAGCAGTTCTTC	CSASARANEQFF
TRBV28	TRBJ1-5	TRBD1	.	TGTGCCAGCAGTCCGTGGACAGGGGGAGGTCAGCCCCAGCATTTT	CASSPWTGGGQPQHF
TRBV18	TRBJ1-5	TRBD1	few	TGTGCCAGCTCACCAGGACAGGCGGGAGGACAGCCCCAGCATTTT	CASSPGQAGGQPQHF
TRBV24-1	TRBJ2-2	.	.	TGTGCCACCAGTGCAACCGGACTTTCCACCGGGGAGCTGTTTTTT	CATSATGLSTGELFF
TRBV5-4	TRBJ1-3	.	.	TGTGCCAGCAGCGATGGTCCTGGCGGAAACACCATATATTTT	CASSDGPGGNTIYF
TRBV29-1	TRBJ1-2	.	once	TGCAGCGTTAAACAGGGACTAAACACCTTC	CSVKQGLNTF
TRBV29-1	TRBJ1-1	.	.	TGCAGCGTTGAGGGGGGTACAGGTCGCACTGAAGCTTTCTTT	CSVEGGTGRTEAFF
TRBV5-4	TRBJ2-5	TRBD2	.	TGTGCCAGCAGCTCTCGACTAGCGGGGCCCCAAGAGACCCAGTACTTC	CASSSRLAGPQETQYF
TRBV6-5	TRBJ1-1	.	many	TGTGCCAGCAGATCGGGGATGGGGGGAGAAGCTTTCTTT	CASRSGMGGEAFF
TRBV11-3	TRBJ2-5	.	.	TGTGCCAGCAGCCCTGGGGGGGGCTGGGGACAAGAGACCCAGTACTTC	CASSPGGGWGQETQYF
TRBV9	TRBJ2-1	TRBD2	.	TGTGCCAGCAGCGCAAGTTGGGACTACTACAATGAGCAGTTCTTC	CASSASWDYYNEQFF
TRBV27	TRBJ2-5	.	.	TGTGCCAGCAGGCGGGGCCAAGAGACCCAGTACTTC	CASRRGQETQYF
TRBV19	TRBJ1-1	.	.	TGTGCCAGTAGTACTGGGCAGACGAACACTGAAGCTTTCTTT	CASSTGQTNTEAFF
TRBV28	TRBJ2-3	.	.	TGTGCCAGCGGATACAGGCCTGGTACGCAGTATTTT	CASGYRPGTQYF
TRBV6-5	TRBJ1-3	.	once	TGTGCCAGCAGCTCCCAGGGGACGGACACCATATATTTT	CASSSQGTDTIYF
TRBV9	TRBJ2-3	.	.	TGTGCCAGCAGCGAAAGTGGGGGCGCAGATACGCAGTATTTT	CASSESGGADTQYF